This TCR beta chain was sequenced for a study of blood T cells in healthy people across ages. Study conclusions and caveats: Roughly linearly, TCR beta diversity per million T cells fell as age increased.

Combining a sample-barcoded 5' primer with a J-beta primer mix, a second PCR ran for roughly 7 to 12 cycles. Sequencing yielded, for each sample, at least 2.5 million paired-end reads carrying CDR3. TCRdb redid the calling of the 5' RACE reads with MiXCR, one entry per CDR3 protein. This sample has about 1.1 million distinct CDR3 sequences, with around two fifths found just once. This clonotype has ten or more counts. Antigen unknown. Donors each provided 8 to 10 milliliters of peripheral blood. This CDR3 has 12 amino acids. The V end was cut by 5 bases, the J end by 1 base, with 4 bases between. The germline CDR1 and CDR2 sequences are SGHRS and YFSETQ.

Sequencing used blood. The genes are TRBV5-1 and TRBJ2-1; D remains ambiguous. The sequence was obtained from a man aged 18 to 30 in good health. CDR3 nucleotides: TGCGCCAGCAGAGAGTCCTACAATGAGCAGTTCTTC. It encodes CASRESYNEQFF.